The 28 T cell receptor beta chains given below trace back to one sample, sequenced in a study of blood T cell repertoires in COVID-19. Sequencing was performed with immunoSEQ multiplex PCR; in TCRdb, only in-frame clones are kept and a portion is missing. The sample consists of roughly 70,000 clones, 85% to 90% of them appearing once. Sequencing was done on a sample of peripheral blood. The receptor source for this set is a man aged 65 to 79 with active COVID-19.

The rearrangement uses TRBV19 and TRBJ2-1; TRBD2 aligns across 9 bases. Trimming at V came to 4 bases and at J to 4 bases, leaving 5 bases not matched to a gene. This CDR3 spans 15 amino acids. CDR1 and CDR2 from the germline V gene are LNHDA and SQIVND (reference sequence). This CDR3 is CASSNWREGYNEQFF. CDR3 coding DNA: TGTGCCAGTAGTAATTGGCGGGAGGGGTACAATGAGCAGTTCTTC.

The rearrangement uses TRBV9 and TRBJ2-7; D is possibly TRBD1 (9 bases). The CDR3 runs 16 residues. Trimming stripped 0 bases from V and 5 bases from J, with 18 bases between. Per germline, CDR1 SGDLS and CDR2 YYNGEE. CDR3 loop: CASSVAGGGQGHEQYF. CDR3 sequence (DNA): TGTGCCAGCAGCGTAGCCGGGGGGGGACAGGGCCACGAGCAGTACTTC.

This clone occurred once. The chain links TRBV30 to TRBJ2-7, with 8 bases fitting TRBD2. Germline CDR1 GTSNPN, CDR2 SVGIG (reference sequence). After removal of 7 bases from V and 0 bases from J, the junction contained 8 bases not matched to a gene. This CDR3 comprises 14 residues. Here the CDR3 reads CASNGGGSSYEQYF. CDR3 bases: TGTGCCTCCAACGGGGGGGGGAGCTCCTACGAGCAGTACTTC.

The V gene is TRBV11-2, the J gene TRBJ2-7, with 10 bases identical to TRBD1. V shed 5 bases and J 2 bases; nucleotides not matched to a gene: 6. CDR1 is SGHAT and CDR2 is FQNNGV in the germline V gene. This CDR3 comprises 15 residues. CDR3 nucleotide sequence: TGTGCCAGCAGCCCTGACAGGGGGCCCACCTACGAGCAGTACTTC. This gives the protein CASSPDRGPTYEQYF.

The chain uses TRBV7-2 and TRBJ2-1, with 12 bases lining up with TRBD2. Germline trimming cut 5 bases from V and 9 bases from J; bases unmatched to any gene: 5. This CDR3 has 14 amino acids. Germline-derived CDR1 and CDR2 are SGHTA and FQGNSA. CDR3 DNA: TGTGCCAGCAGCCCCCCGGGACTAGCGGGTGAGCAGTTCTTC. Translated, it gives CASSPPGLAGEQFF.

The rearrangement joins TRBV7-2 to TRBJ2-3, with TRBD2 matching 8 bases. CDR3 length: 18 amino acids. Germline V lookup: CDR1 SGHTA, CDR2 FQGNSA. The junction had 14 bases not matched to a gene; V was cut back by 2 bases and J by 4 bases. The CDR3 sequence: CASSLRAGRGFGSDTQYF. CDR3 nucleotides: TGTGCCAGCAGCTTAAGAGCCGGGAGGGGGTTTGGGTCAGATACGCAGTATTTT.

This clone has only one observation. The chain recombines TRBV4-2 with TRBJ2-2; TRBD2 agrees at 7 bases. J gave up 0 bases and V 4 bases, and 2 bases lay outside the gene matches. Per the germline V gene, CDR1 is LGHNA and CDR2 is YNFKEQ. This CDR3 is 15 amino acids long. The CDR3 sequence is CASSRSGTNTGELFF. The CDR3, as DNA: TGTGCCAGCAGCCGGAGCGGGACGAACACCGGGGAGCTGTTTTTT.

In this sample, this clone turned up a few times. The V gene is TRBV14, the J gene TRBJ2-1; 10 bases are shared with TRBD2. V was pared by 4 bases and J by 5 bases, with 8 bases of the junction left unmatched. The CDR3 is 16 amino acids. CDR1 is SGHDN and CDR2 is FVKESK in the germline V gene. The CDR3 DNA reads TGTGCCAGCAGCCCCACTCTAGCGGGAGCCGACAATGAGCAGTTCTTC. This gives the protein CASSPTLAGADNEQFF. Variable domain in full (rest from reference TRBV14 and TRBJ2-1): EAGVTQFPSHSVIEKGQTVTLRCDPISGHDNLYWYRRVMGKEIKFLLHFVKESKQDESGMPNNRFLAERTGGTYSTLKVQPAELEDSGVYFCASSPTLAGADNEQFFGPGTRLTVL.

The rearrangement joins TRBV21-1 to TRBJ2-5; TRBD2, the table's D call, was not compared with the DNA. TRBV21-1 is annotated as a pseudogene. The CDR3 runs to 14 residues. The CDR3 spells CASSTRGGLQTQYF. In DNA, the CDR3 is TGTGCCAGCAGCACCCGGGGGGGTTTACAGACCCAGTACTTC.

This rearrangement joins TRBV7-9 to TRBJ2-1, with 7 bases that match TRBD2. The length of the CDR3 is 17 residues. From germline, CDR1 is SEHNR and CDR2 FQNEAQ (reference sequence). J gave up 0 bases and V 0 bases, and 5 bases lay outside the gene matches. Here the CDR3 DNA reads TGTGCCAGCAGCTTAGCTGCGTCTAGCGGCTCCTACAATGAGCAGTTCTTC. Translated, it gives CASSLAASSGSYNEQFF.

The rearrangement joins TRBV7-2 to TRBJ2-5, with 7 positions matching TRBD2. Per germline, CDR1 SGHTA and CDR2 FQGNSA. The V and J ends lost 0 bases and 0 bases, in that order; junction bases with no gene match: 1. The length of the CDR3 is 15 residues. CDR3 DNA: TGTGCCAGCAGCTTAGCGGGGGGGGACCAAGAGACCCAGTACTTC. This encodes CASSLAGGDQETQYF.

This clone was found a few times. CDR3 in amino acids: CASSPDKNTEAFF. The CDR3 coding sequence is TGTGCCAGCAGCCCGGACAAGAACACTGAAGCTTTCTTT. The chain uses TRBV7-9 and TRBJ1-1; D may be TRBD1 (5 bases). This CDR3 region has 13 residues. The germline gives CDR1 SEHNR, CDR2 FQNEAQ (reference sequence). The V end lost 5 bases, the J end lost 1 base, and 8 bases lay between the germline ends.

Only a few counts were recorded for this clone. This chain links TRBV18 with TRBJ1-5, with TRBD1 matching 12 bases. CDR1 is KGHSH and CDR2 is LQKENI in the germline V gene. This CDR3 has 15 residues. Trimming took 3 bases from V and 7 from J; bases not matched to a gene: 4. CDR3 residues: CASSPGQGAIQPQHF. CDR3 in DNA: TGTGCCAGCTCACCGGGACAGGGGGCGATCCAGCCCCAGCATTTT. Together with reference TRBV18 and TRBJ1-5, the CDR3 gives the full variable domain: NAGVMQNPRHLVRRRGQEARLRCSPMKGHSHVYWYRQLPEEGLKFMVYLQKENIIDESGMPKERFSAEFPKEGPSILRIQQVVRGDSAAYFCASSPGQGAIQPQHFGDGTRLSIL.

The chain has TRBV14 and TRBJ1-2; D might be TRBD1 (6 bases). CDR1 and CDR2 from the germline V gene are SGHDN and FVKESK. Trimming removed 4 bases at V and 8 bases at J, with 17 bases between. This CDR3 comprises 14 residues. The DNA of the CDR3 is TGTGCCAGCAGCCCTGGGGGGGCCGCCTCCGGCTACACCTTC. Translating it yields CASSPGGAASGYTF.

V usage is TRBV6-2 or TRBV6-3 and J usage is TRBJ2-7; tentatively, D is TRBD2 (5 bases). The germline V gene has CDR1 MNHEY and CDR2 SVGEGT. CDR3 length: 14 residues. Trimming removed 5 bases from V and 4 bases from J, with 15 bases in between. The CDR3, as DNA: TGTGCCAGCAGTCCCCCTGTGGGGAGTTACGAGCAGTACTTC. This translates into CASSPPVGSYEQYF.

The chain joins TRBV29-1 to TRBJ2-7; D gene uncertain. The CDR3 has 11 residues. The V end lost 4 bases, the J end lost 2 bases, and 6 bases lay between the germline ends. The germline V gene has CDR1 SQVTM and CDR2 ANQGSEA. CDR3 amino acids: CSVGQTYEQYF. The CDR3 DNA is TGCAGCGTTGGGCAGACCTACGAGCAGTACTTC.

This clone was seen just once. The junction and the germline gene differ at one end; a read error may be behind it. This chain uses TRBV6-6 with TRBJ2-3; D may be TRBD2 (5 bases). Germline lookup yields CDR1 MNHNY and CDR2 SVGAGI (reference sequence). The CDR3 has 8 residues. The CDR3 protein is CASGLGDF. Written as DNA, the CDR3 is TGTGCCAGCGGACTTGGGGATTTT.

This chain connects TRBV4-2 to TRBJ2-7; 9 nucleotides agree with TRBD2. The germline V gene has CDR1 LGHNA and CDR2 YNFKEQ. This CDR3 has 14 amino acids. V lost 1 base and J lost 4; bases outside the gene matches: 2. CDR3 DNA sequence: TGTGCCAGCAGCCAAGTGCTAGCGGGATACGAGCAGTACTTC. Encoded protein: CASSQVLAGYEQYF.

This chain links TRBV24-1 with TRBJ2-7; the match to TRBD1 covers 10 bases. This CDR3 region has 15 residues. Germline loops: CDR1 KGHDR, CDR2 SFDVKD. Trimming took 3 bases from V and 7 from J; bases not matched to a gene: 8. The CDR3 DNA sequence: TGTGCCACCAGTGATCCGGGACAGGGGAACCGGGAGCAGTACTTC. Amino acids: CATSDPGQGNREQYF.

This chain joins TRBV6-5 and TRBJ2-5, with TRBD1 matching over 8 bases. J gave up 7 bases and V 2 bases, and 12 bases lay outside the gene matches. CDR1 is MNHEY and CDR2 is SVGAGI in the germline V gene. The CDR3 contains 16 residues. Written as DNA, the CDR3 is TGTGCCAGCAGTTACGCCCAGGGGGCGCTGGGGGGGACCCAGTACTTC. It codes for CASSYAQGALGGTQYF.

V gene TRBV11-2 combines with J gene TRBJ2-3; 7 bases map to TRBD1. Trimming took 7 bases from V and 2 from J; bases not matched to a gene: 6. The CDR3 extends over 14 amino acids. Germline assignment: CDR1 SGHAT and CDR2 FQNNGV. The CDR3 nucleotides are TGTGCCAGCACTTGGGACAGACCCACAGATACGCAGTATTTT. This gives the protein CASTWDRPTDTQYF.

V is TRBV21-1 and J is TRBJ1-6. TRBV21-1 is a pseudogene. CDR3 length: 18 amino acids. The CDR3 bases are TGTGCCAGCAGCAAAGCGGGGGGGGAAAAACAAAATAATTCACCCCTCCACTTT. Its translation: CASSKAGGEKQNNSPLHF.

The chain recombines TRBV7-3 with TRBJ1-1; 8 bases are a match to TRBD1. Looked up from germline, CDR1 is SGHTA and CDR2 is FQGTGA. V was pared by 5 bases and J by 5 bases, with 4 bases of the junction left unmatched. The CDR3 has 13 amino acids. The DNA of the CDR3 is TGTGCCAGCAGCGAACAGGGGGGGACTGAAGCTTTCTTT. The encoded protein is CASSEQGGTEAFF.

The chain links TRBV5-6 to TRBJ2-3, with 9 positions matching TRBD1. The CDR3 is made up of 16 amino acids. Germline assignment: CDR1 SGHDT and CDR2 YYEEEE. V dropped 3 bases and J dropped 1; count of bases not matched to a gene: 6. Written as DNA, the CDR3 is TGTGCCAGCAGCTCCCTGTGGGACAGGGGCACAGATACGCAGTATTTT. This codes for CASSSLWDRGTDTQYF.

The chain is built from TRBV6-4 and TRBJ1-3; tentatively, D is TRBD1 (6 bases). Germline V CDR1 and CDR2: MRHNA, SNTAGT. The V and J ends lost 4 bases and 2 bases respectively, with 9 bases between them. The CDR3 consists of 14 residues. As DNA, the CDR3 is TGTGCCAGCAGTGCGGGGGGCCCTGGAAACACCATATATTTT. Residues: CASSAGGPGNTIYF.

The chain combines TRBV7-2 with TRBJ1-1, with 7 bases fitting TRBD1. CDR1 is SGHTA and CDR2 is FQGNSA in the germline V gene. CDR3 length: 15 residues. J lost 5 bases, V lost 5 bases, and 11 bases had no gene match. CDR3 nucleotides: TGTGCCAGCAGCCCCCCCCCGACAGGGCGGACTGAAGCTTTCTTT. This codes for CASSPPPTGRTEAFF.

This sequence joins TRBV7-2 and TRBJ1-1; D is ambiguous. Germline CDR1 reads SGHTA; CDR2 reads FQGNSA. V lost 1 base and J 10 bases, leaving 13 bases between the germline ends. CDR3 length: 13 residues. The CDR3, as DNA: TGTGCCAGCAGCTTAGGGGCAGAGCGGGGAGCTTTCTTT. Translating it yields CASSLGAERGAFF.

V is TRBV6-5 and J is TRBJ1-6, with D tentatively TRBD1 (5 bases). With 6 bases removed from V and 2 bases from J, the gap between germline ends came to 11 bases. The length of the CDR3 is 15 residues. Germline V gene lookup returns CDR1 MNHEY and CDR2 SVGAGI. Written as DNA, the CDR3 is TGTGCCAGCAGGGCAGGGATGGCCTATAATTCACCCCTCCACTTT. It yields the protein CASRAGMAYNSPLHF.